The T cell receptor beta chain described here comes from a study of beta chain features in type 1 diabetes. Expressed TCRB transcripts were sequenced, since all the RNA that had been isolated was reverse transcribed. Assay: immunoSEQ multiplex PCR; the TCRdb copy retains only in-frame clones and omits some. The sample lists some 270,000 clones, about 11% occurring once. This clone was seen more than once but under ten times. Antigen specificity is unknown. The V and J ends lost 7 bases and 4 bases, in that order; junction bases with no gene match: 6. The CDR3 sequence is 14 residues long. Per the germline V gene, CDR1 is SGHTA and CDR2 is FQGNSA. General study results and limits: Although PCR might favor shorter templates, it would do so equally in patients and controls. Since sequencing was performed on cDNA, cells with high TCR expression could be over-represented. Shorter TCRB CDR3s, moderately but significantly so, were found in Type 1 diabetes patients in all four CD4+ subsets.

A single heparinised blood sample, averaging around 0.11 L, was obtained per donor. Cells sorted by CD45RO/CCR7/CD25/CD127/CD95/CD27 comprised CD4+ naive, central memory, regulatory and stem cell-like memory cells. The TCR was taken from a man aged 25 to 40 with type 1 diabetes. The chain employs TRBV7-2 and TRBJ1-2; 10 bases match TRBD1. Sequenced: naive CD4+ T cells from blood. The CDR3 DNA reads as TGTGCCAGCACCCTAAGGGACAGGGGCTATGGCTACACCTTC. This encodes CASTLRDRGYGYTF. The complete variable domain, with remaining parts taken from reference TRBV7-2 and TRBJ1-2, reads GAGVSQSPSNKVTEKGKDVELRCDPISGHTALYWYRQSLGQGLEFLIYFQGNSAPDKSGLPSDRFSAERTGGSVSTLTIQRTQQEDSAVYLCASTLRDRGYGYTFGSGTRLTVV.